This T cell receptor (beta chain) came from a study of cytomegalovirus exposure and HLA in healthy donors (dated by TCRdb to 2017 to 2019). Some background on the complete study: According to an earlier analysis of 587 of the donors, about 179 million T cells yielded over 90 million unique TCR beta sequences and about 300 Gb of sequence data. An early release covering some 640 HLA-typed donors comprised approximately 300 gigabases of sequencing data and tens of millions of unique TCR sequences. The genetic ancestry cluster associated with self-reported Caucasian donors included 81% of the roughly 360 genotyped donors. The aim of the study was to test whether cataloging public T cell receptors could identify signatures of past pathogen exposure. Using immunosequencing, the study profiled T cell repertoires from approximately 700 subjects and related those repertoires to cytomegalovirus serostatus. Besides the first cohort of approximately 710 subjects, a separate validation cohort made up of over a hundred different subjects was used. The study combined high-throughput TCR immunosequencing, statistical association of individual TCRs with disease status, and machine learning to predict cytomegalovirus infection status. A later analysis re-examined previously published TCR beta repertoires from hundreds of donors and added high-resolution HLA genotyping to investigate patterns of TCR occurrence. In the later analysis, no new phenotypic data were used to find candidate immune exposures; instead, reliance was placed on TCR beta sequences and their occurrence across donors. In an earlier analysis of several hundred of the donors, high-throughput TCR beta sequencing was used to judge whether each TCR beta V gene segment behaved as functional or pseudogenic. Alongside the repertoire data, information on donor age, sex, ethnicity and CMV serostatus was compiled. A later genetic analysis took genome-wide SNP genotypes for 398 of the 666 donors and used that subset as a discovery cohort. Every discovery cohort repertoire had been produced on one sequencing platform. HLA typing covered class I and class II loci at four-digit resolution. Typing coverage varied by locus: roughly 620-640 donors for A, B, C, DRB1 and DQB1; roughly 520 for DQA1; 600 to 610 for DPA1; around 490 for DPB1. Because of strong linkage in the cohort, four to six DR-DQ haplotypes were treated as single units for association and clustering. On average, approximately 250,000 unique TCR beta nucleotide sequences were sequenced per donor among 300 to 500 genotyped donors of the cohort, with roughly 18% of those sequences being non-productive. Study-wide conclusions, independent of this receptor: The sequencing pipeline was judged likely to have produced a cluster of highly shared sequence variants as a technical artifact. In a later analysis, most CMV-associated TCR beta chains were found to appear HLA-restricted, with HLA associations seemingly driven largely by CMV exposure. In a later genetic analysis, fewer N-insertions in productive TCRs were reported among donors in an Asian-associated ancestry cluster than the roughly 700-donor mean. A further reported finding was that TCR beta sequences accurately predicted the HLA-A and HLA-B alleles for most subjects in the first cohort. According to a later analysis, TCR association rates differed among HLA loci, with DRB1 alleles showing the most associated TCRs and HLA-C alleles showing the fewest. A later analysis found that HLA-associated TCR beta chains were more clonally expanded and had lower generation probabilities than equally common non-associated chains. Assigning TCR associations to individual alleles was difficult when HLA alleles, especially DR and DQ, strongly co-occurred. Because counts were too low, roughly 16 rarely observed V segments, including chromosome 9 orphons, were excluded from the earlier analysis of under 650 of the donors. Correlated functional status among segregating V segments might reflect linkage disequilibrium, but an unknown experimental factor could not be ruled out. Broadly in line with IMGT annotations, most TCR beta V segments showed up in productive rearrangements about 87% or about 30% of the time in an earlier analysis of several hundred of the donors. In vitro tests confirmed that a few of the cytomegalovirus-associated TCR beta chains recognize cytomegalovirus antigens. The cohort was sequenced for TCR beta chains only, and without alpha or paired-chain data the features that could be detected were limited. CMV serostatus was the only immune exposure information available for the cohort. A later genetic analysis associated a missense DCLRE1C variant with V-gene and J-gene trimming of TCR beta chains, and an independent cohort replicated the association. In a later analysis, several top co-occurrence clusters were reported to appear linked to parvovirus B19, influenza, CMV and Epstein-Barr virus. The authors suggested that the approach could potentially be extended to other disease states and immunological phenotypes. In the study, around 150 TCR beta chains were listed as associated with cytomegalovirus. Because HLA typing was missing for some donors at each locus, association tests included only the typed subset. Across donors, most TCR sequences were observed very rarely, whereas some public TCRs were present in many individuals. In both the original and validation cohorts, the classifier was reported to diagnose cytomegalovirus status with high specificity and sensitivity. Roughly uniform sequencing depth across donors was assumed in presence/absence analyses, although this assumption may not hold. Some IMGT-functional V segments, including TRBV6-2 and TRBV6-3, could not be told apart with the 87-base-pair reads, so those segments were excluded. A later analysis associated 16,951 TCR beta sequences with specific HLA alleles at a false discovery rate of 0.05.

The germline V and J ends show losses of 3 bases and 6 bases respectively, and no gene match explains 13 bases of the junction. Reading from cysteine to phenylalanine, the CDR3 counts 16 amino acids. CDR3 DNA is the only sequence kept; it has 48 bases, read in frame from the first base. CDR1 SEHNR and CDR2 FQNEAQ are derived from the germline V gene (reference sequence). In total, roughly 670 healthy bone marrow donors made up the cohort. All cohort members were sampled while nominally healthy, although unrecorded immune exposures were likely present. The donor tested CMV seronegative and was one of the 352 seronegative cohort members. A peripheral blood sample was collected from each donor, and TCR beta sequencing was performed on peripheral blood mononuclear cells. Genomic DNA was extracted from the blood cell samples with the Qiagen DNeasy Blood Extraction Kit. A word on this clone: Its target antigen remains unknown. No per-base quality is available; no much larger clone lies one base away.

The library came from the immunoSEQ multiplex PCR assay. The multiplex PCR relied on a mix of 60 forward primers for TCR Vbeta segments and 13 reverse primers for TCR Jbeta segments. The CDR3 region of rearranged TCR beta genes was amplified from genomic DNA by a multiplex PCR assay. The amplified TCR beta libraries were sequenced on the Illumina HiSeq System as 87-base-pair reads. As for the authors' bioinformatics: A later analysis tallied roughly 76 million unique TCR beta chains across the 700 or so repertoires, and some 12 million of those chains were shared by two or more donors. A nearest-neighbor algorithm error-corrected the raw reads and collapsed the reads into unique sequences, merging closely related sequences to remove PCR and sequencing errors. CDR3 sequences were aligned to IMGT reference sequences to assign V, D and J gene segments. For a sequence to be retained, a match of at least six nucleotides to both a V gene segment and a J gene segment was required. Rearrangements were classified as productive when the CDR3 lacked stop codons and remained in frame with V and J, and all other rearrangements were classified as non-productive. CDR3 was defined according to IMGT convention as the region running from the second conserved V-encoded cysteine to the conserved J-encoded phenylalanine. The earlier analysis of a few hundred of the donors excluded sequences that lacked an unambiguous match to a single V gene segment. In an earlier analysis of several hundred of the donors, V segments were called functional above 56.7% productive rearrangements and were called segregating when the between-donor standard deviation exceeded 5%. A statistical classification framework was developed to diagnose cytomegalovirus status using the catalog of TCR beta chain sequences. V and J gene assignment, in a later analysis, came from comparing TCR nucleotide sequences with IMGT/GENE-DB human TR gene sequences. In a later analysis, CDR3 sequences and most-parsimonious VDJ recombination scenarios were assigned using the TCRdist pipeline. In a later analysis, each TCR beta chain was defined by its CDR3 amino acid sequence together with its V-gene family, and reads without a unique V-gene family were excluded. A later analysis removed 500 to 600 highly shared, low-generation-probability nucleotide sequences to deal with suspected cross-contamination and a sequencing artifact. A later analysis calculated a clonal expansion index for each public chain from normalized within-repertoire ranks of inferred template counts. A later analysis computed generation probabilities with a VDJ recombination model fitted to out-of-frame rearrangements, and checked the results against IGoR. In a later analysis, TCR-TCR, TCR-HLA and TCR-CMV co-occurrence was scored with hypergeometric tests, and a repertoire-size bias correction was applied to TCR pairs. False discovery rates were estimated in a later analysis by permuting HLA or CMV assignments 20 times. A later analysis grouped co-occurring TCRs with DBSCAN, adding TCRdist sequence similarity when clustering within HLA-allele-positive subsets. For co-occurrence clustering, repertoires with fewer than 30,000 or more than 120,000 public chains were excluded, along with about five repertoires with anomalous nucleotide sharing. Sourced from immuneACCESS, this table was stored by TCRdb with only in-frame sequences that have V and J called. A share of the clones is absent; for the studies checked, an unresolved V gene accounts for under half, and the remainder has no known explanation. The V and J calls and the clone size are those of that table, but D and trimming were determined from the DNA. Counted in this sample were 200,000 to 250,000 clones; approximately 85% of them appeared once. Jointly, the top ten make up 0.24% of the sample.

This clonotype was obtained from a girl aged 2-15 years in good health and CMV-seronegative. This chain is built from TRBV7-9 and TRBJ1-1; TRBD1 aligns with 7 central bases. Sequencing was carried out using PBMCs. CDR3 loop: CASSLGSGTEDAEAFF. In nucleotides, the sequence is TGTGCCAGCAGCTTGGGATCCGGGACAGAAGACGCTGAAGCTTTCTTT. The full variable domain, completed from the reference TRBV7-9 and TRBJ1-1 proteins outside the CDR3, reads DTGVSQNPRHKITKRGQNVTFRCDPISEHNRLYWYRQTLGQGPEFLTYFQNEAQLEKSRLLSDRFSAERPKGSFSTLEIQRTEQGDSAMYLCASSLGSGTEDAEAFFGQGTRLTVV.